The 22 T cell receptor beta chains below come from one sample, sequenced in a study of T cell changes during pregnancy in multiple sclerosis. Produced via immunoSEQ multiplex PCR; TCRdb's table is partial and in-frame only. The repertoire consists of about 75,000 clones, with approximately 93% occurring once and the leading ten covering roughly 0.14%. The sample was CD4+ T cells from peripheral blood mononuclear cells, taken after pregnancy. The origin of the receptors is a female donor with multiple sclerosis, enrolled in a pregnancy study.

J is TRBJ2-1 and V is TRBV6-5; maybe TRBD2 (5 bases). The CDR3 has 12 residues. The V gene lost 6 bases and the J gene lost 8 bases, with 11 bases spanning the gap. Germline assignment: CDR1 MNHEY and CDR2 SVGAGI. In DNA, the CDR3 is TGTGCCAGCAGCTCGTATAGCGATGAGCAGTTCTTC. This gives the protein CASSSYSDEQFF.

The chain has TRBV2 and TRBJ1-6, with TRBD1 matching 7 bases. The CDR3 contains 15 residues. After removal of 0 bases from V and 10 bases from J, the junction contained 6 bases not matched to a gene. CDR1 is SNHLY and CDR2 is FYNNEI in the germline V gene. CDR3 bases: TGTGCCAGCAGTGAAGCGACAGGGCTGGTGTCACCCCTCCACTTT. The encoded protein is CASSEATGLVSPLHF.

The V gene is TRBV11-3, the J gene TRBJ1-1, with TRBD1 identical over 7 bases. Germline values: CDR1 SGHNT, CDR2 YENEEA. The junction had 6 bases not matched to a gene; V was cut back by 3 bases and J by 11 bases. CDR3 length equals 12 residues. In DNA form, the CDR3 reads TGTGCCAGCAGCTTCCACAGGGGAAAGGCTTTCTTT. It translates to CASSFHRGKAFF.

The CDR3 region has the DNA TGTGCCAGCTCACCACCGTGGGACAGGGGCTACAATGAGCAGTTCTTC. Protein product: CASSPPWDRGYNEQFF. The J gene is TRBJ2-1, the V gene TRBV18; 10 bases match TRBD1. The V and J ends lost 0 bases and 3 bases, in that order; junction bases with no gene match: 2. The CDR3 has 16 amino acids. Germline assignment: CDR1 KGHSH and CDR2 LQKENI.

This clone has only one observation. The CDR3 nucleotides are TGCGCCAGCAGCACCCCGGGACAGGGGGTCAGTGGGGCCAACGTCCTGACTTTC. It codes for CASSTPGQGVSGANVLTF. The chain has TRBV5-1 and TRBJ2-6, with TRBD1 identical over 11 bases. Looked up from germline, CDR1 is SGHRS and CDR2 is YFSETQ. There are 18 residues in the CDR3. The ends lost 4 bases at V and 3 bases at J; junction bases unmatched: 9.

CDR3: CASSGTGETTYGYTF. DNA for the CDR3: TGTGCCAGCAGTGGGACAGGGGAAACCACCTATGGCTACACCTTC. This sequence joins TRBV28 and TRBJ1-2, with 10 bases identical to TRBD1. In germline, CDR1 is MDHEN, CDR2 SYDVKM. Losses at the gene ends were 5 bases for V and 4 bases for J; bases not matched to a gene: 7. This CDR3 comprises 15 residues.

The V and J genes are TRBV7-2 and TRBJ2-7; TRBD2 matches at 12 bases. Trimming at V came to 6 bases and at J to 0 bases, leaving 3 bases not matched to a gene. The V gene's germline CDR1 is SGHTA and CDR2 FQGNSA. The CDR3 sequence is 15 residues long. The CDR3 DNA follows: TGTGCCAGCAGTACGACTAGCGGGAGCTCCTACGAGCAGTACTTC. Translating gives CASSTTSGSSYEQYF.

The CDR3 nucleotides are TGTGCCAGCAGTATCCTTAGCGGGAGGGGCACAGATACGCAGTATTTT. This sequence encodes CASSILSGRGTDTQYF. The rearrangement joins TRBV27 to TRBJ2-3; 11 bases agree with TRBD2. The ends lost 5 bases at V and 1 base at J; junction bases unmatched: 5. CDR1 and CDR2 (germline): MNHEY, SMNVEV (reference sequence). The CDR3 extends over 16 amino acids.

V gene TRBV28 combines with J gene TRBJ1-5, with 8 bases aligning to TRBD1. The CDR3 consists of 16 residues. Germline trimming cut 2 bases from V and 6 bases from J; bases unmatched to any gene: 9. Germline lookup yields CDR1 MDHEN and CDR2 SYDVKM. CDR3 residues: CASSLDQDREGQPQHF. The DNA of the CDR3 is TGTGCCAGCAGTTTAGACCAGGACAGGGAAGGTCAGCCCCAGCATTTT. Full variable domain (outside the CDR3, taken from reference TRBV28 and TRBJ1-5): DVKVTQSSRYLVKRTGEKVFLECVQDMDHENMFWYRQDPGLGLRLIYFSYDVKMKEKGDIPEGYSVSREKKERFSLILESASTNQTSMYLCASSLDQDREGQPQHFGDGTRLSIL.

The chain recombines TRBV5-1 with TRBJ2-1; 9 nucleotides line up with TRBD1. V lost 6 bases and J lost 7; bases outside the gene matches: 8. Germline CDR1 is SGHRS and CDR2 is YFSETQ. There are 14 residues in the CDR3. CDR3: CASTWTGVNNEQFF. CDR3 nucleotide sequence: TGCGCCAGCACCTGGACAGGGGTTAATAATGAGCAGTTCTTC.

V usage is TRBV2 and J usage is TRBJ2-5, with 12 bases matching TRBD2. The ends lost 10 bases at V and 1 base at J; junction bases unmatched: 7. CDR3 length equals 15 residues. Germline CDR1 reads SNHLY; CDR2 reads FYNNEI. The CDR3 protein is CAIDGLAGLQETQYF. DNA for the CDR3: TGTGCCATCGATGGACTAGCGGGGCTCCAAGAGACCCAGTACTTC.

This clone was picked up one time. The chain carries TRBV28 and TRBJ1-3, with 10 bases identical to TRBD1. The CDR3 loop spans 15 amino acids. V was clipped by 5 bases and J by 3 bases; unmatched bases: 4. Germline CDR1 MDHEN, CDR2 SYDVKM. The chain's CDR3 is CASSLDRGLGNTIYF. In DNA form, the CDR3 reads TGTGCCAGCAGTCTTGACAGGGGGCTTGGAAACACCATATATTTT.

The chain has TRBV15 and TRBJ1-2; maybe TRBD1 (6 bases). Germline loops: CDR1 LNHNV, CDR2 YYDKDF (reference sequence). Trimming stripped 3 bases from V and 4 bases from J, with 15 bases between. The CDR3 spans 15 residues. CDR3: CATSRSSTGPYGYTF. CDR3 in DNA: TGTGCCACCAGCAGGTCCTCGACAGGTCCCTATGGCTACACCTTC.

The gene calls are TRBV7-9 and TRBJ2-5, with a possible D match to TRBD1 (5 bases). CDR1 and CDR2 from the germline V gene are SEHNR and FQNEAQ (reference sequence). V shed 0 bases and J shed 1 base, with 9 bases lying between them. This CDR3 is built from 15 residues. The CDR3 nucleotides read TGTGCCAGCAGCTTAGCGGGGCCCGCCCAAGAGACCCAGTACTTC. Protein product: CASSLAGPAQETQYF.

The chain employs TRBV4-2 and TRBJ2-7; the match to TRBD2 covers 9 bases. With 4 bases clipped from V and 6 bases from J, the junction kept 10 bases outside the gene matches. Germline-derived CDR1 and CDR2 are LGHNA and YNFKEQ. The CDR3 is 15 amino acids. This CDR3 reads CASSLAGAGSGEQYF. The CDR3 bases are TGTGCCAGCAGCCTAGCGGGAGCAGGGTCGGGCGAGCAGTACTTC.

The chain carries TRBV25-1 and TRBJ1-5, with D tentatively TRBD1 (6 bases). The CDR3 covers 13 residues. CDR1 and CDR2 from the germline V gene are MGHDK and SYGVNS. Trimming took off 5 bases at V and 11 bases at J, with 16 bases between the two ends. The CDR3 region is CASSLGGLQSQHF. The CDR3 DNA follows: TGTGCCAGCAGTTTGGGGGGGCTACAGTCCCAGCATTTT.

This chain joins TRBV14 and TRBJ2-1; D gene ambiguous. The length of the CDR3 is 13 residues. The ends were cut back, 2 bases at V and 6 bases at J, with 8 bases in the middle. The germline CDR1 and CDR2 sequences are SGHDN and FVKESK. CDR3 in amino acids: CASSQLSGNEQFF. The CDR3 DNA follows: TGTGCCAGCAGCCAACTCTCGGGCAATGAGCAGTTCTTC.

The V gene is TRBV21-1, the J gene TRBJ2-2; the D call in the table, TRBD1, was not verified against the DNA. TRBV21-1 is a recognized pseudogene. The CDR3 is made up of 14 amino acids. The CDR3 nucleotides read TGTGCCAGCGTATGGGGGCAAAACACCGGGGAGCTGTTTTTT. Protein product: CASVWGQNTGELFF.

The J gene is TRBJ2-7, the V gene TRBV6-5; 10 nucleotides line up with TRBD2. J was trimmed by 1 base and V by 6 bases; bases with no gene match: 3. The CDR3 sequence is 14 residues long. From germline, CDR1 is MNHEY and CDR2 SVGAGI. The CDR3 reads CASRRTSGSYEQYF. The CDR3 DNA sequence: TGTGCCAGCAGACGGACTAGCGGTTCCTACGAGCAGTACTTC.

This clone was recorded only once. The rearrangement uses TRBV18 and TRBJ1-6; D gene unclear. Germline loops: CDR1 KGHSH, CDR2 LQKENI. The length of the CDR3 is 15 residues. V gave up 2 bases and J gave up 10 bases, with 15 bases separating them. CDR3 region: CASSPVGTFRSPLHF. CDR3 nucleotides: TGTGCCAGCTCACCAGTGGGCACTTTCAGATCACCCCTCCACTTT. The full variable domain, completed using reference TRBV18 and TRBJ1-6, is NAGVMQNPRHLVRRRGQEARLRCSPMKGHSHVYWYRQLPEEGLKFMVYLQKENIIDESGMPKERFSAEFPKEGPSILRIQQVVRGDSAAYFCASSPVGTFRSPLHFGNGTRLTVT.

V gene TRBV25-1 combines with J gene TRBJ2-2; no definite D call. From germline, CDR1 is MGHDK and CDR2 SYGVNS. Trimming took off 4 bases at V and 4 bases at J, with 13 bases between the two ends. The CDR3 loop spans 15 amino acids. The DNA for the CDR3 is TGTGCCAGCAGTGCCAATCAAGTGAGCACCGGGGAGCTGTTTTTT. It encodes CASSANQVSTGELFF.

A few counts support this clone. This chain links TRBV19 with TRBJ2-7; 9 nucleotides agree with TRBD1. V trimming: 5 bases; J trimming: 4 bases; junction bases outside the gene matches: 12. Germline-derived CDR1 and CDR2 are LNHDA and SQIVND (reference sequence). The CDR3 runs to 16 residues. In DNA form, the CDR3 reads TGTGCCAGTAGTTTAAGAGCGGGACAGGGATTATACGAGCAGTACTTC. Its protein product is CASSLRAGQGLYEQYF. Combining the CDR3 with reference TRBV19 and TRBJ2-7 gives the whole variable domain DGGITQSPKYLFRKEGQNVTLSCEQNLNHDAMYWYRQDPGQGLRLIYYSQIVNDFQKGDIAEGYSVSREKKESFPLTVTSAQKNPTAFYLCASSLRAGQGLYEQYFGPGTRLTVT.